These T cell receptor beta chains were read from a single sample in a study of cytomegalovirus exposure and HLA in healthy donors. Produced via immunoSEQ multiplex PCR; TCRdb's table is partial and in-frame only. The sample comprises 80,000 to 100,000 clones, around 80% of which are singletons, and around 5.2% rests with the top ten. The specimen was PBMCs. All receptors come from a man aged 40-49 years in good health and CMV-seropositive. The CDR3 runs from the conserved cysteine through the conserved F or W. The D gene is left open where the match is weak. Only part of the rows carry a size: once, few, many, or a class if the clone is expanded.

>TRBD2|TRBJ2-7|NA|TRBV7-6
TGTGCCAGCAGCTCCCCGGGAGGCGAGCAGTACTTC
CASSSPGGEQYF
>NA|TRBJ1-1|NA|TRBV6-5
TGTGCCAGCAGTTACCGTATCAGGGGTTATGAAGCTTTCTTT
CASSYRIRGYEAFF
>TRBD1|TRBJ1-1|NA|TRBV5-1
TGCGCCAGCAGCTTGGCTGGGACAGTTTTAATGAACACTGAAGCTTTCTTT
CASSLAGTVLMNTEAFF
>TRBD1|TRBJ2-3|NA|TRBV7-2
TGTGCCAGCAGACAAGGGGGCCCAGATACGCAGTATTTT
CASRQGGPDTQYF
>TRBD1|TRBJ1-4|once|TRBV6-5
TGTGCCAGCAGTTATGGGACAGGGGCTAATGAAAAACTGTTTTTT
CASSYGTGANEKLFF
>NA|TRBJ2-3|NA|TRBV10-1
TGCGCCAGCAGCCCGTTGGGGAGAGGGACAGATACGCAGTATTTT
CASSPLGRGTDTQYF
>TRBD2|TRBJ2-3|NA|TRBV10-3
TGTGGGGCTAGCGGGAGGACAGATACGCAGTATTTT
CGASGRTDTQYF
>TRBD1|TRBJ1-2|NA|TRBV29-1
TGCAGCGTTTCAGGGGGCATAGGTGATTATGGCTACACCTTC
CSVSGGIGDYGYTF
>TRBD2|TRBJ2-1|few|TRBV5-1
TGCGCCAGCAGCTTGGCCACGACTAGCGGCACGAACAATGAGCAGTTCTTC
CASSLATTSGTNNEQFF
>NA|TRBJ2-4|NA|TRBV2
TGTGCCAGCAGGGCAAGCCTAGTTCTAGCCAAAAACATTCAGTACTTC
CASRASLVLAKNIQYF
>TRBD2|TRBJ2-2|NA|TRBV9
TGTGCCAGCAGCTTTGGGGGGGTCGACACCGGGGAGCTGTTTTTT
CASSFGGVDTGELFF
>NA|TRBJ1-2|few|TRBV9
TGTGCCAGCAGCGCCCACACCACCAAGCACCGGGACACGGAGATTGGCTACACCTTC
CASSAHTTKHRDTEIGYTF
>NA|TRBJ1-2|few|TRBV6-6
TGTGCCAGCAGTTACTCGTTACAGTCCTATGGCTACACCTTC
CASSYSLQSYGYTF
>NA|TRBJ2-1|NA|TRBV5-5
TGTGCCAGCAGCCGTGAGGGACTGGCTCTGAATGAGCAGTTCTTC
CASSREGLALNEQFF
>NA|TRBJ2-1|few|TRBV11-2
TGTGCCAGCAGCTTCATCCGACTACCTGGTAGGTCCTACAATGAGCAGTTCTTC
CASSFIRLPGRSYNEQFF
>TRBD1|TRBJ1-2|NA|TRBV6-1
TGTGCCAGCAGTGAAGCCGACAGGGGGCATGGCTACACCTTC
CASSEADRGHGYTF
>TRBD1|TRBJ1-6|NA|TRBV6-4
TGTGCCAGCAGTCAGAACGGACAGGGTCTGGCACCCCTCCACTTT
CASSQNGQGLAPLHF
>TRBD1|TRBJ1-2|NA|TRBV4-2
TGTGCCAGCAGCCAAATACAGGGGGCTGGGTATGGCTACACCTTC
CASSQIQGAGYGYTF
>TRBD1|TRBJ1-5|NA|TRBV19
TGTGCCAGTCAAGGGACAGGGGGCGCGAGCAATCAGCCCCAGCATTTT
CASQGTGGASNQPQHF
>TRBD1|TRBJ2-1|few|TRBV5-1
TGCGCCAGCAGCTCCGGACAGGTGAGCTCCTACAATGAGCAGTTCTTC
CASSSGQVSSYNEQFF
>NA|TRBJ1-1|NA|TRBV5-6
TGTGCCAGCAGCCCGGTCGGGGGAGGGAACACTGAAGCTTTCTTT
CASSPVGGGNTEAFF
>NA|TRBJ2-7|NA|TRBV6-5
TGTGCCAGCAGATTACTAGTTTCCGACGAGCAGTACTTC
CASRLLVSDEQYF
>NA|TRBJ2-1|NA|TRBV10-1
TGCGCCAGCAGCCAGGGGGCTAGCGGGATTTACTCCTACAATGAGCAGTTCTTC
CASSQGASGIYSYNEQFF
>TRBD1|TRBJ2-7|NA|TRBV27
TGTGCCAGCGGTGACAGGGGGCCTTACGAGCAGTACTTC
CASGDRGPYEQYF
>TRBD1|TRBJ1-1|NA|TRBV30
TGTGCCTGGCAGGGACAGCCGAACACTGAAGCTTTCTTT
CAWQGQPNTEAFF
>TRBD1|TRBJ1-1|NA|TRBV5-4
TGTGCCAGCAGCCCGGGCGGGACAGCCAACACTGAAGCTTTCTTT
CASSPGGTANTEAFF
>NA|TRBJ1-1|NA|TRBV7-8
TGTGCCAGCAGCTTAGCGATGGGGGGGACTGAAGCTTTCTTT
CASSLAMGGTEAFF
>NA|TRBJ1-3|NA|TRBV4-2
TGTGCCAGCAGCCAAGATTCAGGGAGAAACACCATATATTTT
CASSQDSGRNTIYF
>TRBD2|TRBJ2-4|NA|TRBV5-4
TGTGCCAGCAGCTTGGGGGGACTAGCGGGAGGGCCCCAAAACAGTCAGTACTTC
CASSLGGLAGGPQNSQYF
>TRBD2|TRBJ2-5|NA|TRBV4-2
TGTGCCAGCAGCCCGGGGACTAGCGGGAGGAGGCAAGAGACCCAGTACTTC
CASSPGTSGRRQETQYF
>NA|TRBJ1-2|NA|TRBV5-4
TGTGCCAGCACCATAGGATCAGGGGTTGGCTATGGCTACACCTTC
CASTIGSGVGYGYTF
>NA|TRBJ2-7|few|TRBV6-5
TGTGCCAGCAGTTACTCGAGTGGTGGGGCAGGCTACGAGCAGTACTTC
CASSYSSGGAGYEQYF
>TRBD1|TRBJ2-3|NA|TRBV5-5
TGTGCCAGCAGCTTGGGACAGGGGGGTGGAACAGATACGCAGTATTTT
CASSLGQGGGTDTQYF
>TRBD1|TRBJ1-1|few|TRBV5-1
TGCGCCAGCAGCTTGCAGGGGGTAATGAACACTGAAGCTTTCTTT
CASSLQGVMNTEAFF
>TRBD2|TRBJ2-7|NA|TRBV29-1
TGCAGCGTGGGTAGCGGGGTGAACTCCTACGAGCAGTACTTC
CSVGSGVNSYEQYF
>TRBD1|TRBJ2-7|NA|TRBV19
TGTGCCAGTAGTATCCGAGGACAGGGGGTCGACGAGCAGTACTTC
CASSIRGQGVDEQYF
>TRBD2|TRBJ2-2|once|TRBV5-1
TGCGCCAGCAGCTCGGGACTAGCGGGGCCGAACACCGGGGAGCTGTTTTTT
CASSSGLAGPNTGELFF
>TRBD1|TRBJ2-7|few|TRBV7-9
TGTGCCAGCAGCGGAACAGGGGGCGAGCAGTACTTC
CASSGTGGEQYF
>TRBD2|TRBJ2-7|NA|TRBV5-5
TGTGCCAGCAGAAATCGGGTAGCGGGGCCTTACGAGCAGTACTTC
CASRNRVAGPYEQYF
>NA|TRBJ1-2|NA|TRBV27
TGTGCCAGCAGTTTAAACAGCTACTATGGCTACACCTTC
CASSLNSYYGYTF
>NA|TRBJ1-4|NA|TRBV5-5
TGTGCCAGCACCCACCAGGGACTTAATGAAAAACTGTTTTTT
CASTHQGLNEKLFF
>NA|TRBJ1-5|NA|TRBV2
TGTGCCAGCTCAAGACAGGATAGCAATCAGCCCCAGCATTTT
CASSRQDSNQPQHF
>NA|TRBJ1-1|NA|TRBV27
TGTGCCAGCCGTAACCGGGGGAACACTGAAGCTTTCTTT
CASRNRGNTEAFF